This is a list of T cell receptor beta chains from one sample in a study of T cell responses to AZD1222 COVID-19 vaccine. Using immunoSEQ multiplex PCR, the repertoire was profiled, and TCRdb retains in-frame clones only, with some absent. The data show about 130,000 clones, more than 75% seen once. The sample in question was peripheral blood, obtained 28 days after the second AZD1222 dose. These receptor sequences come from an adult who received the AZD1222 COVID-19 vaccine. Both conserved end residues are part of each CDR3. The D gene is left open where the match is weak. Clone size appears in some rows only: once, few, many, or a class for an expanded clone.

>.|TRBD1|TRBJ1-1|TRBV2
TGTGCCAGCAGAAGACAGGGACTTGAGAACACTGAAGCTTTCTTT
CASRRQGLENTEAFF
>.|TRBD2|TRBJ2-1|TRBV5-1
TGCGCCAGCAGCTTGGGGGCTAGCGGGACTTCTGAGCAGTTCTTC
CASSLGASGTSEQFF
>.|TRBD1|TRBJ2-1|TRBV18
TGTGCCAGCTCACAAGAAACGGGACAGTACAATGAGCAGTTCTTC
CASSQETGQYNEQFF
>.|TRBD1|TRBJ1-5|TRBV4-1
TGCGCCAGCAGCCAGACCGACAGGGGTTTCGATAGTGCCAATCAGCCCCAGCATTTT
CASSQTDRGFDSANQPQHF
>.|TRBD1|TRBJ2-1|TRBV2
TGTGCCAGGAGAGGCGGCAGGGGACAGGGGGCCAATGAGCAGTTCTTC
CARRGGRGQGANEQFF
>few|.|TRBJ2-1|TRBV6-4
TGTGCCAGCAGTGAGGACTCCTACAATGAGCAGTTCTTC
CASSEDSYNEQFF
>.|TRBD2|TRBJ2-1|TRBV10-3
TGTGCCATCGGAGGGACAGGTGGGACTAGCGGGGCAGGATACTCAAATGAGCAGTTCTTC
CAIGGTGGTSGAGYSNEQFF
>.|TRBD1|TRBJ1-4|TRBV19
TGTGCCAGTAGTGAACAGGGGTTTCAGGAAAAACTGTTTTTT
CASSEQGFQEKLFF
>few|TRBD2|TRBJ2-2|TRBV18
TGTGCCAGCTCACCCAGACTAGCGGGAGACCGTCCTCCCGTCACCGGGGAGCTGTTTTTT
CASSPRLAGDRPPVTGELFF
>.|.|TRBJ2-3|TRBV3-1/TRBV3-2
TGTGCCAGCAGCCCGCAGGGCACAGATACGCAGTATTTT
CASSPQGTDTQYF
>.|.|TRBJ2-7|TRBV25-1
TGTGCCAGCAGTCACCGACAGACCTACGAGCAGTACTTC
CASSHRQTYEQYF
>.|.|TRBJ1-2|TRBV5-1
TGCGCCAGCAGCTTGCAGGGAAACTATGGCTACACCTTC
CASSLQGNYGYTF
>.|TRBD1|TRBJ1-6|TRBV6-5
TGTGCCAGCAGGGAGACAGGGGCTGCTTCACCCCTCCACTTT
CASRETGAASPLHF
>.|TRBD2|TRBJ2-1|TRBV30
TGTGCCTGGAGTGTACGAACTAGCGTAGACAATGAGCAGTTCTTC
CAWSVRTSVDNEQFF
>.|.|TRBJ1-2|TRBV7-2
TGTGCCAGCAGCCCCTCGACCGATAACTATGGCTACACCTTC
CASSPSTDNYGYTF
>.|.|TRBJ1-2|TRBV5-1
TGCGCCAGCAGTTCGGACAGCTATGGCTACACCTTC
CASSSDSYGYTF
>.|.|TRBJ1-1|TRBV5-1
TGCGCCAGCAGCCTGGAAGGAGCTCCTGAAGCTTTCTTT
CASSLEGAPEAFF
>.|TRBD1|TRBJ2-1|TRBV6-1
TGTGCCAGCAGTGAAAGGGACAGGGCTTTCTCTACTACTAGTAATGAGCAGTTCTTC
CASSERDRAFSTTSNEQFF